A single sample is the source of the 2 T cell receptor beta chains below, sequenced in a study of regulatory T cells in long-lasting Graves disease. Researchers made TCR beta libraries by using iRepertoire HTBI primers and running Arm-PCR on CDR3 regions. TCRdb re-analysed the multiplex PCR reads in MiXCR, keeping a single row per CDR3 protein. The table has 200,000 to 250,000 distinct CDR3 sequences, about a sixth seen once. This sample's time point: newly diagnosed GD, antithyroid drugs for less than 3 months. From RNA extracted from PBMCs, the TCR library was made. This material consisted of peripheral blood mononuclear cells (PBMCs), taken at new diagnosis, from a patient treated with antithyroid drugs. These receptors were obtained from a female donor with Graves disease.

This clonotype was found a few times. This may arise from a read error, as a much more abundant clone is one base away. The chain has TRBV24-1 and TRBJ2-5; 7 nucleotides agree with TRBD2. Looked up from germline, CDR1 is KGHDR and CDR2 is SFDVKD. The CDR3 is made up of 18 amino acids. After removal of 4 bases from V and 2 bases from J, the junction contained 15 bases not matched to a gene. The CDR3 sequence: CATSDTSDNLAGQETQYF. CDR3 in DNA: TGTGCCACCAGTGACACCTCGGACAACTTAGCGGGTCAAGAGACCCAGTACTTC.

The gene calls are TRBV12-3 or TRBV12-4 and TRBJ2-5; perhaps TRBD2 as D (6 bases). Trimming took off 2 bases at V and 2 bases at J, with 9 bases between the two ends. CDR3 size: 14 residues. The CDR3 bases are TGTGCCAGCAGTTTATCCGGGGGACAAGAGACCCAGTACTTC. Translated: CASSLSGGQETQYF.